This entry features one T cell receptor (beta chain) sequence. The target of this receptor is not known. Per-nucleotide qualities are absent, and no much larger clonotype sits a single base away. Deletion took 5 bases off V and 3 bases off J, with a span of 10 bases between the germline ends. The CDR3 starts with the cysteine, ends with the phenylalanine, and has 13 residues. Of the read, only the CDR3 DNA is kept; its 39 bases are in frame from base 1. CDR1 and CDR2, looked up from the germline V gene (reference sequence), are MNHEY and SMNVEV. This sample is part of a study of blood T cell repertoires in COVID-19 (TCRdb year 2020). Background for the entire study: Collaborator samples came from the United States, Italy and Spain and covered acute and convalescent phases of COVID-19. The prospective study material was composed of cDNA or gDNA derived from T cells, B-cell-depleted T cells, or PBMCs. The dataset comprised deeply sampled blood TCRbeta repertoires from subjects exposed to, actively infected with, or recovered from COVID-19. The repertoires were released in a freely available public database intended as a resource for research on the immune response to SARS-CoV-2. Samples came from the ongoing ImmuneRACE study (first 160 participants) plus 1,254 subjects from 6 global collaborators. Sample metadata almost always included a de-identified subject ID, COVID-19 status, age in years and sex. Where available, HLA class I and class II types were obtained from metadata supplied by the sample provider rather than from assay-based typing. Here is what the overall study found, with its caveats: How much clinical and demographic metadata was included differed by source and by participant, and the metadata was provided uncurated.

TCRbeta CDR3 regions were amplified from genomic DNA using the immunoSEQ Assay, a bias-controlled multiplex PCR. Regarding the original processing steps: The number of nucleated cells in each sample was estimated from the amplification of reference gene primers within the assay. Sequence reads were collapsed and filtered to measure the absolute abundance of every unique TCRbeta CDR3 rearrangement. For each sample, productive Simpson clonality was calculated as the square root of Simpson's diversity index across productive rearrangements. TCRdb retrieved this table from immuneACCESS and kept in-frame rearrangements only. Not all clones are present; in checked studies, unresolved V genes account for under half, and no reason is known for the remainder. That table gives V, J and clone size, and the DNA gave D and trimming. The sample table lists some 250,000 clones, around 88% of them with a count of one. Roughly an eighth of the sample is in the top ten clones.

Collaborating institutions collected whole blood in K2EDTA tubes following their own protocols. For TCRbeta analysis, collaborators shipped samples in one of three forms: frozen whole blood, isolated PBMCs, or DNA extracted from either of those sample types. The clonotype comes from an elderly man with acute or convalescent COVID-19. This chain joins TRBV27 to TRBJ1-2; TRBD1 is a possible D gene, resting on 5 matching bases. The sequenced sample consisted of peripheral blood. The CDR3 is CASSPDRYYGYTF. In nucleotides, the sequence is TGTGCCAGCAGTCCCGACAGATACTATGGCTACACCTTC.